These T cell receptor beta chains were read from a single sample in a study of T cells expressing NK-cell markers. Reprocessing the 5' RACE reads, TCRdb reports a single entry for every CDR3 protein and omits DNA. Recorded here are about 300,000 distinct CDR3 sequences; the top ten clones represent around 4.2%. Sample: blood T cells: a sorted CD56 or NKG2C T cell subset, CD4+ or CD8+ T cells, or bulk PBMC T cells (not recorded which). These receptors all stem from a woman between 18 and 70 years old in good health. Each CDR3 is given with its conserved first and last residue.

J gene: TRBJ2-2; V gene: TRBV12-3/TRBV12-4; CDR3 protein: CASSVLEGTGELFF
J gene: TRBJ1-5; V gene: TRBV2; CDR3 protein: CASWAGSNQPQHF
J gene: TRBJ2-3; V gene: TRBV4-3; CDR3 protein: CASSQDQRGSTDTQYF
J gene: TRBJ1-1; V gene: TRBV7-3; CDR3 protein: CASRGMNTEAFF
J gene: TRBJ2-7; V gene: TRBV3-1; CDR3 protein: CASSLRADPNEQYF
J gene: TRBJ2-1; V gene: TRBV7-2; CDR3 protein: CASSSRGHEQFF
J gene: TRBJ1-4; V gene: TRBV4-1; CDR3 protein: CASSSLTGEGEKLFF
J gene: TRBJ2-2; V gene: TRBV20-1; CDR3 protein: CSARGSRKPGNTGELFF
J gene: TRBJ2-5; V gene: TRBV19; CDR3 protein: CASIFSGEQETQYF
J gene: TRBJ2-3; V gene: TRBV12-3/TRBV12-4; CDR3 protein: CASRQAGGSWDTQYF
J gene: TRBJ2-2; V gene: TRBV12-3/TRBV12-4; CDR3 protein: CASRYRDGDTGELFF
J gene: TRBJ1-3; V gene: TRBV7-2; CDR3 protein: CASSSWGGQGTNTIYF
J gene: TRBJ2-1; V gene: TRBV24-1; CDR3 protein: CATSDPVRGGSHEQFF
J gene: TRBJ2-3; V gene: TRBV6-1; CDR3 protein: CASSRMGTTDTQYF
J gene: TRBJ2-3; V gene: TRBV20-1; CDR3 protein: CSWRDRVTDTQYF
J gene: TRBJ2-1; V gene: TRBV6-1; CDR3 protein: CASSPPGQGVHNEQFF
J gene: TRBJ2-2; V gene: TRBV4-2; CDR3 protein: CASSQATSGELFF
J gene: TRBJ2-1; V gene: TRBV19; CDR3 protein: CASSSKDGYNEQFF
J gene: TRBJ2-5; V gene: TRBV7-3; CDR3 protein: CASSLSPRQTQYF
J gene: TRBJ1-1; V gene: TRBV7-3; CDR3 protein: CASSLTGPDTEAFF
J gene: TRBJ1-5; V gene: TRBV20-1; CDR3 protein: CSARVQDNQPQHF
J gene: TRBJ2-7; V gene: TRBV5-5; CDR3 protein: CASSSWDVTYEQYF
J gene: TRBJ2-7; V gene: TRBV20-1; CDR3 protein: CSANTPGQSGQYF
J gene: TRBJ1-1; V gene: TRBV11-2; CDR3 protein: CASSALDVGRQRTEAFF
J gene: TRBJ1-4; V gene: TRBV9; CDR3 protein: CASSPRGRDEKLFF
J gene: TRBJ2-3; V gene: TRBV11-3; CDR3 protein: CASSLDSGSGRVADTQYF
J gene: TRBJ1-5; V gene: TRBV20-1; CDR3 protein: CSAPGPGNQPQHF
J gene: TRBJ1-1; V gene: TRBV20-1; CDR3 protein: CSALQGNTEAFF
J gene: TRBJ1-1; V gene: TRBV5-6; CDR3 protein: CASSLKPGQGSAFF
J gene: TRBJ2-3; V gene: TRBV5-1; CDR3 protein: CASRLGEGLTDTQYF
J gene: TRBJ1-4; V gene: TRBV12-3/TRBV12-4; CDR3 protein: CARTELANEKLFF
J gene: TRBJ2-2; V gene: TRBV24-1; CDR3 protein: CATSDFRSGGGELFF
J gene: TRBJ1-1; V gene: TRBV7-9; CDR3 protein: CASSLSREAEAFF
J gene: TRBJ2-5; V gene: TRBV2; CDR3 protein: CASSTGTSGGQETQYF
J gene: TRBJ1-4; V gene: TRBV5-1; CDR3 protein: CASSSTGGNEKLFF
J gene: TRBJ1-2; V gene: TRBV30; CDR3 protein: CAWTPGGQGYGYTF
J gene: TRBJ2-1; V gene: TRBV5-5; CDR3 protein: CASSLASGVEQFF
J gene: TRBJ2-7; V gene: TRBV6-5; CDR3 protein: CASSYLAGSSSYEQYF
J gene: TRBJ2-3; V gene: TRBV27; CDR3 protein: CASHRGGGATDTQYF
J gene: TRBJ2-7; V gene: TRBV20-1; CDR3 protein: CSARTGNEQYF
J gene: TRBJ2-1; V gene: TRBV10-3; CDR3 protein: CAIRGTSGGWEQFF
J gene: TRBJ2-3; V gene: TRBV5-6; CDR3 protein: CASMLPGADTQYF
J gene: TRBJ1-1; V gene: TRBV20-1; CDR3 protein: CRALGDPNTEAFF
J gene: TRBJ2-3; V gene: TRBV29-1; CDR3 protein: CSVAATTWTSGGQDTQYF
J gene: TRBJ2-3; V gene: TRBV20-1; CDR3 protein: CSASGGRGPDTQYF
J gene: TRBJ1-3; V gene: TRBV20-1; CDR3 protein: CSARADRAGNTIYF
J gene: TRBJ2-1; V gene: TRBV29-1; CDR3 protein: CSVPRGNVQFF
J gene: TRBJ1-5; V gene: TRBV6-2/TRBV6-3; CDR3 protein: CASSPPDRGRNQPQHF
J gene: TRBJ2-5; V gene: TRBV12-3/TRBV12-4; CDR3 protein: CASRAQGEVSETQYF
J gene: TRBJ1-5; V gene: TRBV20-1; CDR3 protein: CSARSGTGVNQPQHF
J gene: TRBJ1-4; V gene: TRBV6-5; CDR3 protein: CASSSLVASNEKLFF
J gene: TRBJ2-4; V gene: TRBV5-4; CDR3 protein: CASSFGTGLSVQAKNIQYF
J gene: TRBJ2-3; V gene: TRBV6-5; CDR3 protein: CASSYLAGSADTQYF